This T cell receptor (beta chain) was retrieved from a study of tumor-infiltrating lymphocytes in oesophageal squamous cell carcinoma (dated by TCRdb to about 2016). CDR3 length: 16 amino acids, cysteine to phenylalanine. Only CDR3 DNA is held: 48 bases, read in frame from base 1. The germline V gene yields SGHTA for CDR1 and FQGTGA for CDR2. The table lists this clonotype with a count of one. Its antigen remains unidentified. Per-base qualities were not stored, and no clone one base away is much larger. A single read is weak support. Library prep was done by PCR. The sequencing machine was an Illumina HiSeq 2000. Clones were called with MiXCR by TCRdb after fastp trimmed the public reads at Q25, and only in-frame beta chains were retained. Here each entry gathers all rows of one CDR3 protein and keeps the most common genes and DNA. This sample comprises some 15,000 distinct CDR3 sequences, approximately 48% of them detected only once. Of the sample, under 50% is held by the ten largest clones.

The source of this sequence is a male donor with esophageal squamous cell carcinoma. Sequencing was carried out using blood. The V gene is TRBV7-3 and the J gene is TRBJ2-7; TRBD2 lines up with 13 middle nucleotides. Near its end, the DNA agrees better with TRBJ2-1, so the J call may be wrong. The sequence in DNA is TGTGCCAGCAGCTTAATCGGACTAGCGGGAGCCAATGAGCAGTTCTTC. Translated, this is CASSLIGLAGANEQFF.